Listed below are T cell receptor beta chains from one sample, sequenced in a study of T cell changes during pregnancy in multiple sclerosis. TCRdb's copy holds only in-frame clones and misses some; the assay was immunoSEQ multiplex PCR. The sample has about 72,000 clones; about nine tenths are singletons. Sequenced material: peripheral blood, taken in the third trimester of pregnancy. The receptors here all came from a female donor in good health, enrolled as a control in a pregnancy study. Both conserved end residues are part of each CDR3. D genes are given only for firm matches. The listing skips clone size in some rows; elsewhere it reads once, few, many or a size class.

v_call	d_call	j_call	clone_size	cdr3_aa	cdr3_nt
TRBV19	TRBD1	TRBJ2-7	NA	CASTLGQGYEQYF	TGTGCCAGTACCCTCGGACAGGGCTACGAGCAGTACTTC
TRBV19	TRBD1	TRBJ2-5	NA	CASRSTGGGETQYF	TGTGCCAGTAGGTCAACAGGGGGCGGAGAGACCCAGTACTTC
TRBV29-1	TRBD1	TRBJ1-2	NA	CSVGDRDRDGYTF	TGCAGCGTTGGGGACAGGGATCGAGATGGCTACACCTTC
TRBV6-5	TRBD1	TRBJ1-2	NA	CASSRQGRDGYTF	TGTGCCAGCAGCCGACAGGGGCGGGATGGCTACACCTTC
TRBV2	NA	TRBJ1-1	NA	CASSAVGGVMNTEAFF	TGTGCCAGCAGTGCTGTTGGAGGGGTTATGAACACTGAAGCTTTCTTT
TRBV7-2	TRBD2	TRBJ2-7	NA	CASSSGRAAQYF	TGTGCCAGCAGCAGCGGGAGGGCCGCGCAGTACTTC
TRBV28	NA	TRBJ1-4	NA	CASSSRRTDPNEKLFF	TGTGCCAGCAGTTCCAGACGGACAGACCCTAATGAAAAACTGTTTTTT
TRBV6-5	NA	TRBJ1-1	NA	CASSRIGQRNTEAFF	TGTGCCAGCAGCAGGATAGGACAGCGAAACACTGAAGCTTTCTTT
TRBV5-8	NA	TRBJ1-3	NA	CASSLRGVGNTIYF	TGTGCCAGCAGCTTGCGGGGGGTCGGAAACACCATATATTTT
TRBV5-8	TRBD2	TRBJ2-2	NA	CASSLGLAGTGELFF	TGTGCCAGCAGCTTGGGACTAGCGGGCACCGGGGAGCTGTTTTTT
TRBV18	TRBD1	TRBJ1-1	NA	CASSLDRDTEAFF	TGTGCCAGCTCACTAGACAGGGACACTGAAGCTTTCTTT
TRBV28	TRBD2	TRBJ2-7	NA	CASSLFGTSGGNSYEQYF	TGTGCCAGCAGTTTATTTGGGACTAGCGGGGGGAACTCCTACGAGCAGTACTTC
TRBV11-3	TRBD2	TRBJ2-1	NA	CASSLDLWTSGRTEQFF	TGTGCCAGCAGCTTAGATCTATGGACTAGCGGGAGGACAGAGCAGTTCTTC
TRBV30	NA	TRBJ2-7	NA	CAWSYVGHSGEQYF	TGTGCCTGGAGTTATGTGGGACACTCGGGGGAGCAGTACTTC
TRBV15	TRBD2	TRBJ2-2	NA	CATSTTSAGTGELFF	TGTGCCACCAGCACCACTAGCGCGGGGACCGGGGAGCTGTTTTTT
TRBV5-1	TRBD2	TRBJ2-3	once	CASVGREADTQYF	TGCGCCAGCGTCGGGCGGGAGGCGGATACGCAGTATTTT
TRBV27	NA	TRBJ1-1	NA	CASSLGLPRSDTEAFF	TGTGCCAGCAGTTTAGGTTTGCCCAGGTCAGACACTGAAGCTTTCTTT
TRBV28	TRBD1	TRBJ2-2	NA	CASRLDRGRRELFF	TGTGCCAGCAGACTGGACAGGGGGCGTAGGGAGCTGTTTTTT
TRBV6-1	NA	TRBJ2-7	NA	CASSPTGYEQYF	TGTGCCAGCAGTCCGACGGGCTACGAGCAGTACTTC
TRBV5-1	TRBD1	TRBJ2-1	NA	CASSLGQGSYNEQFF	TGCGCCAGCAGCTTGGGACAGGGGTCCTACAATGAGCAGTTCTTC
TRBV25-1	NA	TRBJ2-2	NA	CASVDRSNTGELFF	TGTGCCAGTGTCGACAGATCGAACACCGGGGAGCTGTTTTTT
TRBV2	TRBD1	TRBJ1-1	NA	CASRGQGFSDTEAFF	TGTGCCAGCAGGGGACAGGGTTTCTCGGACACTGAAGCTTTCTTT
TRBV6-1	NA	TRBJ1-3	NA	CATSAGLLSGNTIYF	TGTGCCACCTCGGCAGGGCTGTTATCTGGAAACACCATATATTTT
TRBV7-2	NA	TRBJ1-2	NA	CASNIQLLANYGYTF	TGTGCCAGCAATATACAGCTTTTAGCTAACTATGGCTACACCTTC
TRBV6-1	NA	TRBJ1-2	NA	CASGGYKGSYGYTF	TGTGCCAGCGGTGGCTATAAAGGGAGCTATGGCTACACCTTC
TRBV11-2	TRBD1	TRBJ2-1	NA	CASSKTRDRRGNEQFF	TGTGCCAGCAGCAAAACCCGGGACAGGAGGGGCAATGAGCAGTTCTTC
TRBV6-5	NA	TRBJ1-3	NA	CASSYSRVHSGNTIYF	TGTGCCAGCAGTTACTCGAGGGTGCACTCTGGAAACACCATATATTTT
TRBV25-1	TRBD1	TRBJ2-1	NA	CASSGWTGGGEQFF	TGTGCCAGCAGTGGTTGGACAGGGGGCGGTGAGCAGTTCTTC
TRBV7-2	NA	TRBJ2-5	NA	CASSLVGGALRDRETQYF	TGTGCCAGCAGCTTAGTTGGGGGGGCGCTGAGAGATCGAGAGACCCAGTACTTC
TRBV10-1	TRBD2	TRBJ2-3	once	CASSSGTDTDTQYF	TGCGCCAGCAGCAGCGGGACTGACACAGATACGCAGTATTTT
TRBV5-1	NA	TRBJ1-1	NA	CASSLVGAEAEAFF	TGCGCCAGCAGCTTGGTGGGGGCAGAAGCTGAAGCTTTCTTT
TRBV18	NA	TRBJ2-1	once	CASSSVSYNEQFF	TGTGCCAGCTCATCCGTCTCCTACAATGAGCAGTTCTTC
TRBV6-5	NA	TRBJ1-4	NA	CASSGGRGANEKLFF	TGTGCCAGCAGCGGCGGGCGGGGAGCTAATGAAAAACTGTTTTTT
TRBV19	NA	TRBJ1-2	NA	CASSTQDRATGGYTF	TGTGCCAGTAGTACCCAGGACAGAGCGACTGGGGGCTACACCTTC
TRBV11-1	NA	TRBJ1-2	NA	CASSPSSNLYGYTF	TGTGCCAGCAGCCCCTCTAGCAACCTCTATGGCTACACCTTC
TRBV14	TRBD2	TRBJ2-1	NA	CASSQERLLAAYYNEQFF	TGTGCCAGCAGCCAAGAACGACTACTAGCGGCGTACTACAATGAGCAGTTCTTC
TRBV7-9	TRBD2	TRBJ2-7	NA	CASSLTRTSESYEQYF	TGTGCCAGCAGCCTAACCAGGACTAGCGAGTCCTACGAGCAGTACTTC
TRBV6-5	TRBD2	TRBJ2-1	NA	CASSRTSGNYNEQFF	TGTGCCAGCAGTCGCACTAGCGGGAACTACAATGAGCAGTTCTTC
TRBV7-2	TRBD1	TRBJ1-3	NA	CASSPGGSGNTIYF	TGTGCCAGCAGCCCAGGGGGGTCCGGAAACACCATATATTTT
TRBV19	NA	TRBJ2-7	NA	CASSERDFEQYF	TGTGCCAGTAGTGAGAGGGACTTCGAGCAGTACTTC
TRBV15	TRBD2	TRBJ2-4	NA	CATSRDAGAIGNIQYF	TGTGCCACCAGCAGAGACGCGGGAGCCATTGGGAACATTCAGTACTTC
TRBV20-1	NA	TRBJ2-1	NA	CSARWRSGQFF	TGCAGTGCTAGATGGAGGTCCGGGCAGTTCTTC
TRBV19	NA	TRBJ1-1	NA	CASSTTGSPEAFF	TGTGCCAGTAGTACAACAGGGTCCCCTGAAGCTTTCTTT
TRBV6-1	TRBD1	TRBJ1-2	NA	CASSEADRGRWGYTF	TGTGCCAGCAGTGAAGCCGACAGGGGGCGGTGGGGCTACACCTTC
TRBV28	NA	TRBJ1-5	NA	CASRSGTSDQPQHF	TGTGCCAGCAGATCCGGGACATCTGATCAGCCCCAGCATTTT
TRBV10-3	NA	TRBJ1-4	NA	CAISVEGTRNEKLFF	TGTGCCATCAGTGTTGAGGGGACAAGGAATGAAAAACTGTTTTTT
TRBV27	NA	TRBJ2-7	NA	CASTSPIAYEQYF	TGTGCCAGCACGTCTCCCATAGCCTACGAGCAGTACTTC
TRBV6-1	NA	TRBJ2-3	NA	CASSDRGPDTQYF	TGTGCCAGCAGTGACAGAGGCCCAGATACGCAGTATTTT
TRBV5-1	NA	TRBJ1-2	NA	CASSLTENGYTF	TGCGCCAGCAGCTTGACTGAAAATGGCTACACCTTC
TRBV5-1	TRBD1	TRBJ1-1	NA	CASSEQGGNTEAFF	TGCGCCAGCAGCGAACAGGGGGGGAACACTGAAGCTTTCTTT
TRBV7-9	NA	TRBJ1-1	once	CASSFFSEAFF	TGTGCCAGCAGTTTCTTCTCGGAAGCTTTCTTT
TRBV2	TRBD2	TRBJ2-3	NA	CASSESGLAGGTDTQYF	TGTGCCAGCAGTGAATCGGGACTAGCGGGAGGCACAGATACGCAGTATTTT
TRBV9	NA	TRBJ1-2	NA	CASSSSERGFNYGYTF	TGTGCCAGCAGCTCTTCGGAGAGGGGGTTTAACTATGGCTACACCTTC
TRBV5-1	TRBD1	TRBJ2-7	NA	CASSSRQGSSYEQYF	TGCGCCAGCAGCTCCCGACAGGGTAGCTCCTACGAGCAGTACTTC
TRBV2	TRBD2	TRBJ2-5	NA	CASSEGLALETQYF	TGTGCCAGCAGTGAGGGACTAGCCCTAGAGACCCAGTACTTC
TRBV2	NA	TRBJ2-1	NA	CASRVAAGSYNEQFF	TGTGCCAGCCGGGTGGCAGCTGGATCCTACAATGAGCAGTTCTTC
TRBV5-1	TRBD2	TRBJ2-3	NA	CASSTTSGFPDTQYF	TGCGCCAGCAGCACTACTAGCGGGTTCCCTGATACGCAGTATTTT
TRBV5-1	TRBD1	TRBJ1-1	NA	CASSPWGDREFGTEAFF	TGCGCCAGCAGCCCCTGGGGTGACAGGGAGTTTGGCACTGAAGCTTTCTTT
TRBV27	TRBD1	TRBJ2-7	NA	CASRRTGERSEQYF	TGTGCCAGCAGAAGGACAGGGGAACGGTCGGAGCAGTACTTC